These T cell receptor beta chains were read from a single sample in a study of CD4 T cells in relation to SARS-CoV-2 and coronaviruses. Assay used: immunoSEQ multiplex PCR; TCRdb lists only in-frame clones, some missing. The sample records roughly 15,000 clones, 82% being singletons. The antigens of these receptors remain unknown. The sample consisted of CD4+ T cells from PBMCs, cultured in vitro. The origin of the receptors is a human donor in good health. CDR3s include the opening cysteine and the closing phenylalanine or tryptophan. D genes are given only for firm matches. For some rows the clone size is stated as once, few or many, or as a class when expanded; others skip it.

j_call: TRBJ2-1
d_call: TRBD1
clone_size: -
v_call: TRBV7-6
cdr3_nt: TGTGCCAGCAGCTTTGGACAGGGGGGGGTCAATGAGCAGTTCTTC
cdr3_aa: CASSFGQGGVNEQFF

j_call: TRBJ2-5
d_call: -
clone_size: -
v_call: TRBV6-6
cdr3_nt: TGTGCCAGCAGTTACTCGATGGGGGGTAACCAAGAGACCCAGTACTTC
cdr3_aa: CASSYSMGGNQETQYF

j_call: TRBJ2-7
d_call: TRBD2
clone_size: once
v_call: TRBV18
cdr3_nt: TGTGCCAGCTCACTAACTAGCGGGAGTGAAAACTACGAGCAGTACTTC
cdr3_aa: CASSLTSGSENYEQYF

j_call: TRBJ2-2
d_call: -
clone_size: -
v_call: TRBV6-5
cdr3_nt: TGTGCCAGCAGTCCGATGAACACCGGGGAGCTGTTTTTT
cdr3_aa: CASSPMNTGELFF

j_call: TRBJ2-7
d_call: -
clone_size: -
v_call: TRBV7-8
cdr3_nt: TGTGCCAGCAGCCCTAATAACGTTGCAGGGAGGTACGAGCAGTACTTC
cdr3_aa: CASSPNNVAGRYEQYF

j_call: TRBJ2-3
d_call: TRBD2
clone_size: -
v_call: TRBV6-2/TRBV6-3
cdr3_nt: TGTGCCAGCAGTTACGGGACTAGCGGGACTATCGCTACGCAGTATTTT
cdr3_aa: CASSYGTSGTIATQYF

j_call: TRBJ1-2
d_call: -
clone_size: -
v_call: TRBV19
cdr3_nt: TGTGCCAGTAGTCCTCCGGGCGGAGGCTACACCTTC
cdr3_aa: CASSPPGGGYTF

j_call: TRBJ2-5
d_call: -
clone_size: -
v_call: TRBV6-5
cdr3_nt: TGTGCCAGCAGTTACTCTATGGTAGCCGAAGAGACCCAGTACTTC
cdr3_aa: CASSYSMVAEETQYF

j_call: TRBJ2-1
d_call: TRBD2
clone_size: -
v_call: TRBV7-2
cdr3_nt: TGTGCCAGCAGCTCACCGGGACTAGCGGGTCATGAGCAGTTCTTC
cdr3_aa: CASSSPGLAGHEQFF

j_call: TRBJ2-5
d_call: -
clone_size: -
v_call: TRBV5-6
cdr3_nt: TGTGCCAGCAGCTTGGGACAGGCGTACCAAGAGACCCAGTACTTC
cdr3_aa: CASSLGQAYQETQYF

j_call: TRBJ2-3
d_call: -
clone_size: once
v_call: TRBV12-5
cdr3_nt: TGTGCTAGTGGTTTCTCCTCCGGGACAAACATCCCAAGCACAGATACGCAGTATTTT
cdr3_aa: CASGFSSGTNIPSTDTQYF

j_call: TRBJ2-7
d_call: TRBD2
clone_size: -
v_call: TRBV5-1
cdr3_nt: TGCGCCAGCAGCTTGGAAGGGCGGGGGGGCGTCGACGAGCAGTACTTC
cdr3_aa: CASSLEGRGGVDEQYF

j_call: TRBJ2-1
d_call: -
clone_size: -
v_call: TRBV4-1
cdr3_nt: TGCGCCAGCAGCCGCCCGGGACTCCACAATGAGCAGTTCTTC
cdr3_aa: CASSRPGLHNEQFF

j_call: TRBJ2-3
d_call: -
clone_size: -
v_call: TRBV2
cdr3_nt: TGTGCCAGCAGTGTTGGGGTTACGGCAGATACGCAGTATTTT
cdr3_aa: CASSVGVTADTQYF

j_call: TRBJ1-3
d_call: -
clone_size: -
v_call: TRBV3-1/TRBV3-2
cdr3_nt: TGTGCCAGCAGCCCTCACCTCGTGGGGGACGGTGGAAACACCATATATTTT
cdr3_aa: CASSPHLVGDGGNTIYF

j_call: TRBJ2-1
d_call: TRBD2
clone_size: -
v_call: TRBV18
cdr3_nt: TGTGCCAGCTCATCGACCCTAGCGGGGAGGAACAATGAGCAGTTCTTC
cdr3_aa: CASSSTLAGRNNEQFF

j_call: TRBJ2-3
d_call: TRBD2
clone_size: -
v_call: TRBV7-9
cdr3_nt: TGTGCCAGCAGCTCCCTAGCGGGAGGACGAGATACGCAGTATTTT
cdr3_aa: CASSSLAGGRDTQYF

j_call: TRBJ1-3
d_call: -
clone_size: -
v_call: TRBV2
cdr3_nt: TGTGCCAGCAGTGAAGCGCGGGCAGGAAACACCATATATTTT
cdr3_aa: CASSEARAGNTIYF

j_call: TRBJ2-7
d_call: TRBD2
clone_size: -
v_call: TRBV7-2
cdr3_nt: TGTGCCAGCAGCTTAGAACTAGCGGGGCTTTACGAGCAGTACTTC
cdr3_aa: CASSLELAGLYEQYF

j_call: TRBJ2-5
d_call: TRBD1
clone_size: once
v_call: TRBV27
cdr3_nt: TGTGCCAGCAGTACCGGGACAGTCGGTCCGGAGACCCAGTACTTC
cdr3_aa: CASSTGTVGPETQYF

j_call: TRBJ2-2
d_call: -
clone_size: -
v_call: TRBV21-1
cdr3_nt: TGTGCCAGCAGCTCACGGGGTATTCCAACCGGGGAGCTGTTTTTT
cdr3_aa: CASSSRGIPTGELFF

j_call: TRBJ1-2
d_call: TRBD1
clone_size: -
v_call: TRBV5-6
cdr3_nt: TGTGCCAGCATTGACAGGGAATATGGCTACACCTTC
cdr3_aa: CASIDREYGYTF

j_call: TRBJ1-1
d_call: TRBD1
clone_size: -
v_call: TRBV7-9
cdr3_nt: TGTGCCAGCAGCGTGTTCCGAGGACAGGGGACCTTCGAAGCTTTCTTT
cdr3_aa: CASSVFRGQGTFEAFF

j_call: TRBJ1-2
d_call: TRBD1
clone_size: -
v_call: TRBV5-4
cdr3_nt: TGTGCCAGCAGCTCCAAACTGGGACAGGGGGCAGGGGGCTACACCTTC
cdr3_aa: CASSSKLGQGAGGYTF

j_call: TRBJ2-1
d_call: -
clone_size: -
v_call: TRBV5-5
cdr3_nt: TGTGCCAGCAGCTTGTACGGCGTCAATGAGCAGTTCTTC
cdr3_aa: CASSLYGVNEQFF

j_call: TRBJ1-5
d_call: -
clone_size: -
v_call: TRBV6-5
cdr3_nt: TGTGCCAGCAGTTACTCTAGGGTTAGCAATCAGCCCCAGCATTTT
cdr3_aa: CASSYSRVSNQPQHF

j_call: TRBJ2-7
d_call: TRBD2
clone_size: -
v_call: TRBV4-3
cdr3_nt: TGCGCCAGCAGCCGGGATAGCGGGGGGCCGTACGAGCAGTACTTC
cdr3_aa: CASSRDSGGPYEQYF

j_call: TRBJ1-1
d_call: -
clone_size: -
v_call: TRBV5-5
cdr3_nt: TGTGCCAGCAGCCTAGACGGGACGAGGATGAACACTGAAGCTTTCTTT
cdr3_aa: CASSLDGTRMNTEAFF

j_call: TRBJ2-4
d_call: TRBD2
clone_size: -
v_call: TRBV4-3
cdr3_nt: TGCGCCAGCAGCCAAGAATTTAGCGGGGGCCGAGCCAAAAACATTCAGTACTTC
cdr3_aa: CASSQEFSGGRAKNIQYF

j_call: TRBJ2-7
d_call: -
clone_size: -
v_call: TRBV12-3/TRBV12-4
cdr3_nt: TGTGCCAGCAGAGCTTCGGGCTCCTACGAGCAGTACTTC
cdr3_aa: CASRASGSYEQYF

j_call: TRBJ2-3
d_call: TRBD1
clone_size: -
v_call: TRBV7-3
cdr3_nt: TGTGCCAGCAGCCCAGGATTCGCGGCAGGGGGTACAGATACGCAGTATTTT
cdr3_aa: CASSPGFAAGGTDTQYF

j_call: TRBJ1-5
d_call: TRBD1
clone_size: -
v_call: TRBV12-5
cdr3_nt: TGTGCTAGTGCCCTCCACAGGGGGCCAGGGTTTAGCAATCAGCCCCAGCATTTT
cdr3_aa: CASALHRGPGFSNQPQHF

j_call: TRBJ2-1
d_call: TRBD2
clone_size: -
v_call: TRBV23-1
cdr3_nt: TGCGCCAGCGGAAAGCGGGGGTCCTACAATGAGCAGTTCTTC
cdr3_aa: CASGKRGSYNEQFF

j_call: TRBJ1-2
d_call: TRBD1
clone_size: -
v_call: TRBV5-5
cdr3_nt: TGTGCCAGCAGCTCCCAATGGCGGGGACAGGTGGGTGATGGCTACACCTTC
cdr3_aa: CASSSQWRGQVGDGYTF

j_call: TRBJ2-4
d_call: -
clone_size: few
v_call: TRBV5-1
cdr3_nt: TGCGCCAGCAGTGAGGGGGGAAGGAACATTCAGTACTTC
cdr3_aa: CASSEGGRNIQYF

j_call: TRBJ1-1
d_call: -
clone_size: few
v_call: TRBV30
cdr3_nt: TGTGCCTGGAGAACAGGGTCTGAAGCTTTCTTT
cdr3_aa: CAWRTGSEAFF

j_call: TRBJ2-2
d_call: TRBD1
clone_size: -
v_call: TRBV2
cdr3_nt: TGTGCCAGCAGTGAGCGTCAGGGGGCTCACGGGGAGCTGTTTTTT
cdr3_aa: CASSERQGAHGELFF

j_call: TRBJ1-1
d_call: -
clone_size: -
v_call: TRBV30
cdr3_nt: TGTGCCTGGAGCTTTGTTGGGGGCACTGAAGCTTTCTTT
cdr3_aa: CAWSFVGGTEAFF

j_call: TRBJ2-2
d_call: -
clone_size: -
v_call: TRBV4-3
cdr3_nt: TGCGCCAGCAGCCAATGGGGTCAGGGCGTCACCGGGGAGCTGTTTTTT
cdr3_aa: CASSQWGQGVTGELFF

j_call: TRBJ1-5
d_call: TRBD1
clone_size: -
v_call: TRBV25-1
cdr3_nt: TGTGCCAGCAGTGTCACCGGGACAGTAGAGCCCCAGCATTTT
cdr3_aa: CASSVTGTVEPQHF

j_call: TRBJ2-1
d_call: -
clone_size: once
v_call: TRBV5-6
cdr3_nt: TGTGCCAGCAGCTTCGCACAGGACAATGAGCAGTTCTTC
cdr3_aa: CASSFAQDNEQFF

j_call: TRBJ1-1
d_call: -
clone_size: -
v_call: TRBV5-1
cdr3_nt: TGCGCCAGCAGGGAGAACACTGAAGCTTTCTTT
cdr3_aa: CASRENTEAFF

j_call: TRBJ2-2
d_call: -
clone_size: -
v_call: TRBV6-5
cdr3_nt: TGTGCCAGCAGTTACCATCAAGCGAACACCGGGGAGCTGTTTTTT
cdr3_aa: CASSYHQANTGELFF